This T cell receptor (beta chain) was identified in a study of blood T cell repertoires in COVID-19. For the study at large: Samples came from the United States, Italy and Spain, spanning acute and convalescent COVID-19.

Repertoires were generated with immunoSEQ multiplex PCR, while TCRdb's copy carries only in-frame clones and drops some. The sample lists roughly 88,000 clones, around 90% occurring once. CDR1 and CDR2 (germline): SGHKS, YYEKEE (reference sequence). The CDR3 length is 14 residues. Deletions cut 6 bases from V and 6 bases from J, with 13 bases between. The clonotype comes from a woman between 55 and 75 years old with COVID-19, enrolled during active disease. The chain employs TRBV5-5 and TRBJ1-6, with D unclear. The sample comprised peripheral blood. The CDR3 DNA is TGTGCCAGCACTCTGAGGAGGCCTAATTCACCCCTCCACTTT. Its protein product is CASTLRRPNSPLHF.